The clone carrying this T cell receptor beta chain was observed a few times. What it recognizes is unknown. V lost 2 bases to trimming and J lost 1 base, with 21 bases between them. CDR3 length equals 19 residues. Germline CDR1 reads LGHDT; CDR2 reads YNNKEL (reference sequence). The sample belongs to a study of response to subunit inactivated influenza vaccine. MiXCR, applied by TCRdb to the RT-PCR reads, yields one record per CDR3 protein. The sample carries more than 200,000 distinct CDR3 sequences, more than 9% recorded once. Findings and caveats of the study: It was suggested by the authors that few new T cells are recruited by each seasonal influenza vaccination.

Specimen: non-naive T cells sorted from PBMCs, collected roughly 2 weeks before vaccination. This rearrangement joins TRBV3-1 to TRBJ2-1, with unresolved D. The TCR was taken from a man aged 50-59 years who received an inactivated influenza vaccine. For the CDR3, the DNA is TGTGCCAGCAGCCAAACCCTCTGGAGCATGGCCTCATCCTACAATGAGCAGTTCTTC. It translates to CASSQTLWSMASSYNEQFF.